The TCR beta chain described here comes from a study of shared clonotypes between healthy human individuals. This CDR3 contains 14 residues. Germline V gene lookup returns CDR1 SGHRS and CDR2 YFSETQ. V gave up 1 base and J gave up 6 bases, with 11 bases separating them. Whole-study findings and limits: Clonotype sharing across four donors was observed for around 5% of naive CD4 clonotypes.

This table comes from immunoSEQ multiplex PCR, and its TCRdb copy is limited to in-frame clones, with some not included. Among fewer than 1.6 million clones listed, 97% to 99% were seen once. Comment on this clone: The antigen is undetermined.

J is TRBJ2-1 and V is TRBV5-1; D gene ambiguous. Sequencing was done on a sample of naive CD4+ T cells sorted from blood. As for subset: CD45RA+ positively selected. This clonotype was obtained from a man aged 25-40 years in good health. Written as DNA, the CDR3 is TGCGCCAGCAGCTTGAGGATCCCTTCCAATGAGCAGTTCTTC. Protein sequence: CASSLRIPSNEQFF. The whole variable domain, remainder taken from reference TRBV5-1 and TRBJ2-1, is KAGVTQTPRYLIKTRGQQVTLSCSPISGHRSVSWYQQTPGQGLQFLFEYFSETQRNKGNFPGRFSGRQFSNSRSEMNVSTLELGDSALYLCASSLRIPSNEQFFGPGTRLTVL.